This entry concerns a single TCR beta chain. These data belong to a study of T cell responses to AZD1222 COVID-19 vaccine. Libraries were prepared by immunoSEQ multiplex PCR; TCRdb keeps only in-frame clonotypes and omits some of them. The table includes tens of thousands of clones, around 90% detected once. J lost 5 bases, V lost 6 bases, and 12 bases had no gene match. CDR3 size: 17 residues. The germline V gene has CDR1 SNHLY and CDR2 FYNNEI. Sample: peripheral blood, taken on day 0 of AZD1222 vaccination. The chain has TRBV2 and TRBJ1-5, with TRBD1 matching over 11 bases. The sequence was obtained from an adult in good health. CDR3 region: CASRRTGGITRDQPQHF. Here the CDR3 DNA reads TGTGCCAGCAGGAGGACAGGGGGCATAACTCGGGATCAGCCCCAGCATTTT. Complete variable domain (other parts from reference TRBV2 and TRBJ1-5): EPEVTQTPSHQVTQMGQEVILRCVPISNHLYFYWYRQILGQKVEFLVSFYNNEISEKSEIFDDQFSVERPDGSNFTLKIRSTKLEDSAMYFCASRRTGGITRDQPQHFGDGTRLSIL.